The 13 T cell receptor beta chains reported below all come from one sample, sequenced in a study of blood T cell repertoires in COVID-19. Profiled with immunoSEQ multiplex PCR; TCRdb holds only in-frame clones, not every one. The repertoire holds 250,000 to 300,000 clones, with approximately 81% as singletons. Sequencing was performed on peripheral blood. The receptors originated from a woman aged 55-70 years with active or convalescent COVID-19.

The chain employs TRBV6-2 or TRBV6-3 and TRBJ2-7; TRBD2 aligns across 11 bases. The CDR3 has 14 residues. Germline values: CDR1 MNHEY, CDR2 SVGEGT. The V segment lost 6 bases and the J segment 2 bases; nucleotides outside the gene matches: 3. DNA of the CDR3: TGTGCCAGCAGCCGACTAGCGGGGACCTACGAGCAGTACTTC. Translating gives CASSRLAGTYEQYF.

Written as DNA, the CDR3 is TGCGCCAGCAGCCCCTTGGACAGGGGGCCGGACACCGGGGAGCTGTTTTTT. Protein product: CASSPLDRGPDTGELFF. The chain joins TRBV4-3 to TRBJ2-2, with TRBD1 identical over 11 bases. From germline, CDR1 is LGHNA and CDR2 YSLEER. Trimming took 4 bases from V and 3 from J; bases not matched to a gene: 7. The CDR3 spans 17 residues.

This chain joins TRBV2 and TRBJ2-2; D might be TRBD2 (5 bases). This CDR3 is built from 15 residues. Germline CDR1 SNHLY, CDR2 FYNNEI. Trimming left V 3 bases short and J 4 bases short, with 12 bases between. The chain's CDR3 is CASSESRTFTGELFF. DNA of the CDR3: TGTGCCAGCAGTGAGTCCAGGACTTTCACCGGGGAGCTGTTTTTT.

The chain carries TRBV28 and TRBJ2-7; possible D gene TRBD1, 6 bases. CDR1 and CDR2 from the germline V gene are MDHEN and SYDVKM. The CDR3 has 15 residues. V was cut by 5 bases and J by 3 bases, with 17 bases left in between. This CDR3 reads CASSILPGHDYEQYF. For the CDR3, the DNA is TGTGCCAGCAGTATCCTCCCGGGACACGACTACGAGCAGTACTTC.

The V and J genes are TRBV11-3 and TRBJ2-1, with D unclear. The germline gives CDR1 SGHNT, CDR2 YENEEA. This CDR3 region has 16 residues. With 3 bases removed from V and 0 bases from J, the gap between germline ends came to 12 bases. CDR3 nucleotides: TGTGCCAGCAGCTTGCAGGCACATTCCTCCTACAATGAGCAGTTCTTC. Its translation is CASSLQAHSSYNEQFF.

This rearrangement joins TRBV5-6 to TRBJ1-5; tentatively, D is TRBD1 (6 bases). Germline CDR1 SGHDT, CDR2 YYEEEE. CDR3 length equals 13 residues. Trimming took 1 base from V and 6 from J, leaving 8 bases between them. The CDR3 region has the DNA TGTGCCAGCAGCTTGTTGGGGGCTCAGCCCCAGCATTTT. Translation gives CASSLLGAQPQHF. Full variable domain (outside the CDR3, taken from reference TRBV5-6 and TRBJ1-5): DAGVTQSPTHLIKTRGQQVTLRCSPKSGHDTVSWYQQALGQGPQFIFQYYEEEERQRGNFPDRFSGHQFPNYSSELNVNALLLGDSALYLCASSLLGAQPQHFGDGTRLSIL.

The gene calls are TRBV7-2 and TRBJ1-1, with 9 bases matching TRBD1. Germline values: CDR1 SGHTA, CDR2 FQGNSA. With V trimmed by 11 bases and J by 0 bases, 7 bases remained unmatched. This CDR3 is 14 amino acids long. CDR3 sequence reads: CAARNRGLNTEAFF. The CDR3 DNA is TGTGCCGCCCGGAACAGGGGGCTGAACACTGAAGCTTTCTTT.

The V and J genes are TRBV6-1 and TRBJ1-2, with D perhaps TRBD1 (5 bases). V was shortened by 0 bases and J by 4 bases, with 6 bases between the two germline ends. The CDR3 loop spans 13 amino acids. Per the germline V gene, CDR1 is MNHNS and CDR2 is SASEGT. Here the CDR3 DNA reads TGTGCCAGCAGTGAAGCCGGGGGCTATGGCTACACCTTC. This gives the protein CASSEAGGYGYTF.

The rearrangement links TRBV4-1 to TRBJ1-4; no clear D gene. Germline values: CDR1 MGHRA, CDR2 YSYEKL. CDR3 length equals 14 residues. Between the trimmed V and J ends, which lost 0 bases and 8 bases, there was a span of 10 bases. The DNA of the CDR3 is TGCGCCAGCAGCCAAGAAGAGGGTCGGGAAAAACTGTTTTTT. Translating it yields CASSQEEGREKLFF.

V and J are TRBV7-2 and TRBJ2-7; 11 bases fit TRBD1. CDR3 size: 15 residues. CDR1 and CDR2 (germline): SGHTA, FQGNSA. J gave up 3 bases and V 6 bases, and 7 bases lay outside the gene matches. The CDR3: CASSSGTGGFYEQYF. Written as DNA, the CDR3 is TGTGCCAGCAGTTCCGGGACAGGGGGTTTCTACGAGCAGTACTTC.

This clone has just one count. This chain connects TRBV7-9 to TRBJ2-2; D gene unclear. CDR1 is SEHNR, CDR2 FQNEAQ, per germline (reference sequence). CDR3 size: 14 residues. V lost 5 bases, J lost 1 base, and 8 bases lay in between. CDR3 sequence (DNA): TGTGCCAGCAGCGCTACGGGGAACACCGGGGAGCTGTTTTTT. It translates to CASSATGNTGELFF.

The genes are TRBV11-3 and TRBJ2-2, with 7 bases identical to TRBD1. The CDR3 covers 16 residues. Unmatched junction bases numbered 9, after V lost 5 bases and J lost 3 bases. Germline V gives CDR1 SGHNT, CDR2 YENEEA. The CDR3 is CASSQFGTEDTGELFF. In DNA form, the CDR3 reads TGTGCCAGCAGCCAATTCGGGACAGAAGACACCGGGGAGCTGTTTTTT.

This clone was found once. This chain uses TRBV5-1 with TRBJ2-3; 8 bases agree with TRBD2. From germline, CDR1 is SGHRS and CDR2 YFSETQ. V was pared by 6 bases and J by 6 bases, with 12 bases of the junction left unmatched. This CDR3 region has 15 residues. The CDR3 region is CASKSSGLVPDTQYF. CDR3 in DNA: TGCGCCAGCAAGTCTAGCGGGTTGGTCCCCGATACGCAGTATTTT.